Presented here are 3 T cell receptor beta chains from one specimen sequenced in a study of T cells after posttransplantation cyclophosphamide (dated by TCRdb to the mid-2010s). The receptor library was made with the immunoSEQ multiplex PCR assay. Held by TCRdb, this immuneACCESS table contains in-frame sequences only and omits some clones. Under half of the omission traces to an unresolved V gene where checked; the cause of the rest is unknown. Recorded for this sample are thousands of clones; about 71% of them occurred a single time. 34% of the sample lies in the top ten. The sample's treatment or condition label, in plain terms: high-dose cyclophosphamide on days +3 and +4 as single-agent GVHD prophylaxis. Busulfan and fludarabine conditioning, a related or unrelated marrow graft, and cyclophosphamide on days +3 and +4 were given to PTCy patients. Sample: PBMCs, taken after allogeneic stem cell transplant with posttransplant cyclophosphamide. These receptors all stem from a male patient between 55 and 70 years old who received an allogeneic stem cell transplant from an unrelated donor, was CMV-positive, and had no GVHD. After a transplant, the graft donor may have provided part of the T cells.

This chain joins TRBV21-1 and TRBJ2-1; the table's D call of TRBD2 was not tested on the DNA. TRBV21-1 is a recognized pseudogene. This CDR3 spans 10 amino acids. The CDR3 DNA follows: TGTGCCAGGCTGAGGGATGAGCAGTTCTTC. This gives the protein CARLRDEQFF.

As to this clone: The junction and the germline gene differ at one end; a read error may be behind it. This chain joins TRBV30 and TRBJ1-1; D remains ambiguous. CDR3 length: 12 residues. Germline V gene lookup returns CDR1 GTSNPN and CDR2 SVGIG (reference sequence). CDR3 residues: CAWGRGNSEAFF. The CDR3 bases are TGTGCCTGGGGGCGGGGAAACAGTGAAGCTTTCTTT.

A single count supports this clone. The gene calls are TRBV28 and TRBJ2-7; 9 bases are shared with TRBD1. The length of the CDR3 is 15 residues. With V trimmed by 5 bases and J by 5 bases, 10 bases remained unmatched. The V gene's germline CDR1 is MDHEN and CDR2 SYDVKM. CDR3 bases: TGTGCCAGCAGTCTGACAGGGGGGCGTTTTGACGAGCAGTACTTC. The encoded protein is CASSLTGGRFDEQYF.